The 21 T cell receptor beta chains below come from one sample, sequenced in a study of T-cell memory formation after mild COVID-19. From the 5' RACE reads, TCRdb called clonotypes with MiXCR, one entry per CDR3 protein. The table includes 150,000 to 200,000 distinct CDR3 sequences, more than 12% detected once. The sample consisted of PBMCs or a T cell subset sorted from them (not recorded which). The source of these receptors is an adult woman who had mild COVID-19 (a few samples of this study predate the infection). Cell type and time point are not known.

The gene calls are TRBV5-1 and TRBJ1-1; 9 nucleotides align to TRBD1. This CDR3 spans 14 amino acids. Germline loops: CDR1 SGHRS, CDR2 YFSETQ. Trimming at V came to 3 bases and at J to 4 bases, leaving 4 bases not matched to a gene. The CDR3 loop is CASSSQGARTEAFF. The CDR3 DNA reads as TGCGCCAGCAGCTCACAGGGGGCGCGCACTGAAGCTTTCTTT.

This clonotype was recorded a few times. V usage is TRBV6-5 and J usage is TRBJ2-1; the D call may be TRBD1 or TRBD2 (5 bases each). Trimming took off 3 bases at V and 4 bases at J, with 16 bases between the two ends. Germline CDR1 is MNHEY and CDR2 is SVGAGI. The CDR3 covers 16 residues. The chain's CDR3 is CASSYSGRDPYNEQFF. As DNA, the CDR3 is TGTGCCAGCAGTTATTCGGGCCGGGACCCATACAATGAGCAGTTCTTC.

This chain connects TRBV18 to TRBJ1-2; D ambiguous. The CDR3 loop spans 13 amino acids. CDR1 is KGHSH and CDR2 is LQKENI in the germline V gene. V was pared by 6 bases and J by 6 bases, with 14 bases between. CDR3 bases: TGTGCCAGCTCGCTTGGGGATCGTAATGGCTACACCTTC. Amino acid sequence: CASSLGDRNGYTF.

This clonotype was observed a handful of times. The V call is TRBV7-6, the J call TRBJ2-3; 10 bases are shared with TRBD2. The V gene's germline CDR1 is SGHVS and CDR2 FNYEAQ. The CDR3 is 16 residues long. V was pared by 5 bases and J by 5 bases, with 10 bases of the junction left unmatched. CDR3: CASSQGGASGGDTQYF. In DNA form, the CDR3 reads TGTGCCAGCAGCCAAGGGGGGGCTAGCGGGGGAGATACGCAGTATTTT.

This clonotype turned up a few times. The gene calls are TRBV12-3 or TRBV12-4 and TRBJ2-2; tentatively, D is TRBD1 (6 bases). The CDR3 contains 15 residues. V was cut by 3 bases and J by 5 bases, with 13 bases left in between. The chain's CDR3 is CASSFRTGKTGELFF. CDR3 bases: TGTGCCAGCAGTTTTAGAACAGGGAAGACCGGGGAGCTGTTTTTT.

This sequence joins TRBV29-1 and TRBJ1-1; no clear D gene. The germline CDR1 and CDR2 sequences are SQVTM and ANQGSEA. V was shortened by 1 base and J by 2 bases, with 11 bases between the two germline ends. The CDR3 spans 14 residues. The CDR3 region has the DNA TGCAGCGTTGAAGTTGAGAACAGAAACACTGAAGCTTTCTTT. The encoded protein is CSVEVENRNTEAFF.

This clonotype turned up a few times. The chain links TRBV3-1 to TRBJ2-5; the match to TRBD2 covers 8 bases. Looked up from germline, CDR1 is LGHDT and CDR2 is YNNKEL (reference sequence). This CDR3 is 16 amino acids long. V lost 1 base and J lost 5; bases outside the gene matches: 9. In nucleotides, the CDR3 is TGTGCCAGCAGCCAAGGCTTGGCGGGGGGCCGGGAGACCCAGTACTTC. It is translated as CASSQGLAGGRETQYF.

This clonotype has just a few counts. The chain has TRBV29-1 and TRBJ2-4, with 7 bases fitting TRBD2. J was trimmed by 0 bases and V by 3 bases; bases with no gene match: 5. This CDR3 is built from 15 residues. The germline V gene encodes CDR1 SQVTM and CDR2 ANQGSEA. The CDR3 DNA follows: TGCAGCGTTGACGAGAGCGGGAAAGCCAAAAACATTCAGTACTTC. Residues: CSVDESGKAKNIQYF.

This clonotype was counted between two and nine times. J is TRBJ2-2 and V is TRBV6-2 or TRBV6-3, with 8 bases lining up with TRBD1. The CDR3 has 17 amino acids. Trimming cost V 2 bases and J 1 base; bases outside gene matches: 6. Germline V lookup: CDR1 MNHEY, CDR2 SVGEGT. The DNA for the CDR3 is TGTGCCAGCAGTTACCAAAGAGGGACAGGGAACACCGGGGAGCTGTTTTTT. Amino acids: CASSYQRGTGNTGELFF.

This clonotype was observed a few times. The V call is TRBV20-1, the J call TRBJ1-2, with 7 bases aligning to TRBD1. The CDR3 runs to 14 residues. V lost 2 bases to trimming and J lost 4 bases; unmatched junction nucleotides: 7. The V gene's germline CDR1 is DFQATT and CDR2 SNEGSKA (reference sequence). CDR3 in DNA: TGCAGTGCTAGACCCTGGACAGGAAGCTATGGCTACACCTTC. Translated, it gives CSARPWTGSYGYTF.

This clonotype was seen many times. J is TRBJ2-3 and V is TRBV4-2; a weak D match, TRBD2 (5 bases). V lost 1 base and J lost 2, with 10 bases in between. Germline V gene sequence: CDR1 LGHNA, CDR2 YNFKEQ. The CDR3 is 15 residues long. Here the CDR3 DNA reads TGTGCCAGCAGCCAAGGAGGGCTAGACACAGATACGCAGTATTTT. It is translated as CASSQGGLDTDTQYF.

As DNA, the CDR3 is TGTGCCAGCAGCACACGTCCGCCGGGAGAGCGCGATACGCAGTATTTT. Protein product: CASSTRPPGERDTQYF. The V and J genes are TRBV5-5 and TRBJ2-3; D is possibly TRBD2 (6 bases). Trimming removed 4 bases from V and 6 bases from J, with 21 bases in between. Germline V lookup: CDR1 SGHKS, CDR2 YYEKEE (reference sequence). The CDR3 is 16 residues long.

The CDR3 nucleotides are TGTGCCAGCACCCTAGCGGATACCTACGAGCAGTACTTC. Translation: CASTLADTYEQYF. This rearrangement joins TRBV6-6 to TRBJ2-7, with 7 bases identical to TRBD2. Germline assignment: CDR1 MNHNY and CDR2 SVGAGI (reference sequence). J gave up 2 bases and V 7 bases, and 5 bases lay outside the gene matches. This CDR3 spans 13 amino acids.

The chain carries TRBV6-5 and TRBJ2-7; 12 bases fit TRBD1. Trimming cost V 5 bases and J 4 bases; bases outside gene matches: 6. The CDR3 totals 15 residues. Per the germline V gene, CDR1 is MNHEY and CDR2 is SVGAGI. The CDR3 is CASSRPGQGAYEQYF. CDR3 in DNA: TGTGCCAGCAGTAGACCGGGACAGGGGGCTTACGAGCAGTACTTC.

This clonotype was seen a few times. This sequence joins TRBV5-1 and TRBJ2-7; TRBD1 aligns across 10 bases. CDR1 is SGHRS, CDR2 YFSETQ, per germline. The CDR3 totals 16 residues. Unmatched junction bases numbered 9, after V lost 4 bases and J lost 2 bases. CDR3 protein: CASSPEGGTGAYEQYF. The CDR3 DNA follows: TGCGCCAGCAGCCCTGAGGGCGGGACAGGGGCCTACGAGCAGTACTTC.

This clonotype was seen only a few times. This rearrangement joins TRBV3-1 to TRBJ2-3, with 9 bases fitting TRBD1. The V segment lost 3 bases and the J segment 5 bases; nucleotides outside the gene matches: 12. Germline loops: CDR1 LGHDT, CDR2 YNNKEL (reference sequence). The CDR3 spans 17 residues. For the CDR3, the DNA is TGTGCCAGCAGCCAGACTCATGGACAGGGGTTGAGAGATACGCAGTATTTT. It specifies CASSQTHGQGLRDTQYF.

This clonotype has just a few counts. The CDR3 is CSARPGTRDEQFF. The CDR3 DNA follows: TGCAGTGCTAGGCCCGGGACTAGAGATGAGCAGTTCTTC. V is TRBV20-1 and J is TRBJ2-1; 8 nucleotides agree with TRBD2. The CDR3 covers 13 residues. The germline V gene encodes CDR1 DFQATT and CDR2 SNEGSKA (reference sequence). J was trimmed by 8 bases and V by 3 bases; bases with no gene match: 6.

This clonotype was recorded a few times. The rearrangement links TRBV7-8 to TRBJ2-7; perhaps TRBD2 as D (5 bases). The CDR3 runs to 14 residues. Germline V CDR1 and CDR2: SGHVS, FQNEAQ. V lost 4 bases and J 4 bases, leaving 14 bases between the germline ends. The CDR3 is CASSYDWGEYEQYF. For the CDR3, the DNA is TGTGCCAGCAGCTATGATTGGGGAGAGTACGAGCAGTACTTC.

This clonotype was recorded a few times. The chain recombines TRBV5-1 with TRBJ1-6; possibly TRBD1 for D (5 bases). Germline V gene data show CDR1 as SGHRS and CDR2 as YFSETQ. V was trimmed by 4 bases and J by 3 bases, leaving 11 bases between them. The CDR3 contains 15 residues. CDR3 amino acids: CASSLRGGYNSPLHF. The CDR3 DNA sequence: TGCGCCAGCAGCCTAAGGGGCGGCTATAATTCACCCCTCCACTTT.

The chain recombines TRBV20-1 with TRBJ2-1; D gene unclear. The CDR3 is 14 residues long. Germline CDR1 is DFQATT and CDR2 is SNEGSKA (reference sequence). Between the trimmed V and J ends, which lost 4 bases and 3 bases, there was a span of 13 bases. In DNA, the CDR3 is TGCAGTGCTAAACAAGCGTTTGGCTACAATGAGCAGTTCTTC. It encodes CSAKQAFGYNEQFF.

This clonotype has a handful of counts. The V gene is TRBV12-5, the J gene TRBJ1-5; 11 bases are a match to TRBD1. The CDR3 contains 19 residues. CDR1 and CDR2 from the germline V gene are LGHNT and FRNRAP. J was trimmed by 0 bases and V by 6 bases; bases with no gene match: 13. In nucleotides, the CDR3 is TGTGCTAGTGGGGGAATCGGACAGGGGGCATCGATTAGCAATCAGCCCCAGCATTTT. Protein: CASGGIGQGASISNQPQHF. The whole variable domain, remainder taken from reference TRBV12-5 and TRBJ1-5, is DARVTQTPRHKVTEMGQEVTMRCQPILGHNTVFWYRQTMMQGLELLAYFRNRAPLDDSGMPKDRFSAEMPDATLATLKIQPSEPRDSAVYFCASGGIGQGASISNQPQHFGDGTRLSIL.